This TCR beta chain was retrieved from a study of T-cell memory formation after mild COVID-19. Overall study: Largely donor-specific sequence clusters came from a couple of donors. Study conclusions and caveats: There was a balanced CD4/CD8 profile in clones contracting day 15 to 85, and later expanders leaned CD4+.

From the 5' RACE reads, TCRdb called clonotypes with MiXCR, one entry per CDR3 protein. The sample lists more than 150,000 distinct CDR3 sequences; about a fifth were seen once. Notes on this clonotype: The antigen is not known.

The CDR3 runs to 12 residues. Germline CDR1 SGHRS, CDR2 YFSETQ. V was cut by 2 bases and J by 11 bases, with 13 bases left in between. This sequence originates from an adult woman who had mild COVID-19 (a few samples of this study predate the infection). Cell type and time point are not known. The sequencing input was PBMCs or a T cell subset sorted from them (not recorded which). The gene calls are TRBV5-1 and TRBJ1-1; a possible D gene is TRBD1 (6 bases). The CDR3 nucleotides read TGCGCCAGCAGCTTAGGGGACACCCTGGCTTTCTTT. It is translated as CASSLGDTLAFF.